The rows below give T cell receptor beta chains drawn from one sample of a study of Tregs in tolerant kidney transplant recipients. TCRdb's table, derived via immunoSEQ multiplex PCR, lists solely in-frame clones and lacks some. The data contain about 240,000 clones, about 80% of them seen just once; the ten biggest clones take up 0.5% to 0.65%. The sample taken for sequencing was CD4+ T cells from blood. Source of these receptors: a human donor in good health. Both conserved end residues are part of each CDR3. The order of the fields is clone size, V gene, J gene, D gene, CDR3 protein, CDR3 DNA. The D gene is left open where the match is weak. The size entry is marked missing in some rows and otherwise reads once, few, many or a size class.

once	TRBV25-1	TRBJ2-5	NA	CASTPGAHRGETQYF	TGTGCCAGCACCCCTGGGGCCCACCGCGGAGAGACCCAGTACTTC
NA	TRBV19	TRBJ2-7	TRBD2	CASSISSGGSYEQYF	TGTGCCAGTAGTATAAGTTCTGGCGGGAGTTACGAGCAGTACTTC
NA	TRBV27	TRBJ2-7	TRBD2	CASSPRLAAEQYF	TGTGCCAGCAGTCCTCGACTAGCGGCCGAGCAGTACTTC
NA	TRBV6-5	TRBJ2-3	NA	CASSYWGPGISDTQYF	TGTGCCAGCAGTTACTGGGGCCCCGGAATCTCAGATACGCAGTATTTT
NA	TRBV2	TRBJ1-2	NA	CASSEPLYGYTF	TGTGCCAGCAGTGAGCCCCTCTATGGCTACACCTTC
NA	TRBV9	TRBJ2-4	NA	CASGTGRNIQYF	TGTGCCAGCGGGACCGGGAGAAACATTCAGTACTTC
NA	TRBV11-2	TRBJ2-7	TRBD2	CASSAGLAVYEQYF	TGTGCCAGCAGCGCTGGACTAGCGGTCTACGAGCAGTACTTC
NA	TRBV18	TRBJ2-1	TRBD1	CASSPKRGRDNEQFF	TGTGCCAGCTCACCAAAGAGGGGGCGAGACAATGAGCAGTTCTTC
NA	TRBV2	TRBJ2-1	NA	CASSEPEGPSASSYNEQFF	TGTGCCAGCAGTGAGCCTGAGGGGCCTAGCGCAAGCTCCTACAATGAGCAGTTCTTC
NA	TRBV2	TRBJ2-2	NA	CASRVLGDTGELFF	TGTGCCAGCAGGGTCTTAGGGGACACCGGGGAGCTGTTTTTT
NA	TRBV9	TRBJ1-1	TRBD1	CASSVAPTGGSNTEAFF	TGTGCCAGCAGCGTAGCCCCGACAGGGGGTTCGAACACTGAAGCTTTCTTT
NA	TRBV6-1	TRBJ1-2	NA	CASSEPEIYGYTF	TGTGCCAGCAGTGAACCAGAAATCTATGGCTACACCTTC
NA	TRBV2	TRBJ2-7	NA	CASSESGQGKQYF	TGTGCCAGCAGTGAATCCGGCCAGGGGAAGCAGTACTTC
NA	TRBV19	TRBJ1-2	NA	CASSIQSTGGYGYTF	TGTGCCAGTAGTATTCAATCCACAGGCGGCTATGGCTACACCTTC
NA	TRBV18	TRBJ2-1	NA	CASSPRPAVKYNEQFF	TGTGCCAGCTCACCAAGGCCGGCGGTAAAATACAATGAGCAGTTCTTC
NA	TRBV7-2	TRBJ1-1	NA	CASSSQGWTEAFF	TGTGCCAGCAGCTCCCAAGGGTGGACTGAAGCTTTCTTT
NA	TRBV5-5	TRBJ1-4	TRBD1	CASTLGQNNEKLFF	TGTGCCAGCACCTTGGGACAGAATAATGAAAAACTGTTTTTT
NA	TRBV6-6	TRBJ2-1	TRBD1	CASSLQGAGEQFF	TGTGCCAGCAGTTTACAGGGGGCGGGTGAGCAGTTCTTC
few	TRBV9	TRBJ2-7	TRBD2	CASSPNTPLGLAKPYEQYF	TGTGCCAGCAGCCCCAATACCCCCCTCGGACTAGCGAAACCCTACGAGCAGTACTTC
NA	TRBV5-1	TRBJ2-2	NA	CASSLAAVNTGELFF	TGCGCCAGCAGCTTGGCGGCAGTTAACACCGGGGAGCTGTTTTTT
NA	TRBV6-5	TRBJ2-7	NA	CASKRGEGHYEQYF	TGTGCCAGCAAGAGGGGGGAGGGCCATTACGAGCAATACTTC
NA	TRBV6-1	TRBJ1-2	NA	CASIQARAPYGYTF	TGTGCCAGCATTCAAGCCCGGGCCCCATATGGCTACACCTTC
NA	TRBV6-5	TRBJ2-3	TRBD2	CASSAYAREGDTQYF	TGTGCCAGCAGTGCTTATGCGCGGGAGGGAGATACGCAGTATTTT
NA	TRBV4-1	TRBJ2-5	NA	CASSQDPSRLETQYF	TGCGCCAGCAGCCAAGACCCGAGCAGGCTGGAGACCCAGTACTTC
NA	TRBV30	TRBJ1-2	NA	CAWNQGPGGYTF	TGTGCCTGGAATCAGGGGCCGGGGGGCTACACCTTC
once	TRBV9	TRBJ1-2	NA	CASSPREGPTYGYTF	TGTGCCAGCAGCCCTCGTGAAGGGCCCACCTATGGCTACACCTTC
NA	TRBV9	TRBJ2-5	TRBD1	CASSVVGGTGEETQYF	TGTGCCAGCAGCGTAGTAGGGGGGACAGGCGAAGAGACCCAGTACTTC
NA	TRBV7-2	TRBJ2-3	NA	CASTLATDTQYF	TGTGCCAGCACCCTGGCCACAGATACGCAGTATTTT
NA	TRBV19	TRBJ2-1	NA	CASSFYPDYQNNEQFF	TGTGCCAGTAGTTTCTACCCGGACTACCAGAACAATGAGCAGTTCTTC
NA	TRBV15	TRBJ2-1	TRBD2	CATSSLIGREVHEQFF	TGTGCCACCAGCAGCCTCATAGGGCGGGAGGTCCATGAGCAGTTCTTC
NA	TRBV5-1	TRBJ1-2	NA	CASSRVNYGYTF	TGCGCCAGCAGCCGAGTTAACTATGGCTACACCTTC
NA	TRBV27	TRBJ2-1	NA	CASSFRRDRDYNEQFF	TGTGCCAGCAGTTTTCGGCGGGACAGAGACTACAATGAGCAGTTCTTC
NA	TRBV7-9	TRBJ2-7	NA	CASSLDPLREQYF	TGTGCCAGCAGCTTAGACCCCCTTCGGGAGCAGTACTTC
NA	TRBV5-5	TRBJ1-6	NA	CASSLDSGGSPLHF	TGTGCCAGCAGCTTGGACAGTGGTGGTTCACCCCTCCACTTT
NA	TRBV10-1	TRBJ1-2	NA	CASSESGLYGYTF	TGCGCCAGCAGTGAGTCGGGGCTATATGGCTACACCTTC
once	TRBV6-5	TRBJ2-7	TRBD1	CASRVQGASYEQYF	TGTGCCAGCAGGGTTCAGGGGGCTTCCTACGAGCAGTACTTC
NA	TRBV5-6	TRBJ2-3	NA	CASSFGGKISDTQYF	TGTGCCAGCAGCTTTGGAGGAAAAATTTCAGATACGCAGTATTTT
NA	TRBV5-1	TRBJ2-1	TRBD1	CASSRTGSYNEQFF	TGCGCCAGCAGCCGGACAGGGTCCTACAATGAGCAGTTCTTC
NA	TRBV30	TRBJ1-2	NA	CAWSVLQGAGGYTF	TGTGCCTGGAGTGTACTCCAGGGAGCAGGCGGCTACACCTTC
NA	TRBV18	TRBJ2-2	NA	CASSPVWGGPRNTGELFF	TGTGCCAGCTCACCAGTTTGGGGTGGGCCAAGGAACACCGGGGAGCTGTTTTTT
NA	TRBV5-6	TRBJ1-1	TRBD1	CASSLVQGPAGVNTEAFF	TGTGCCAGCAGCTTGGTACAGGGGCCGGCGGGAGTGAACACTGAAGCTTTCTTT
NA	TRBV5-1	TRBJ1-2	NA	CASSLAISSGADYGYTF	TGCGCCAGCAGCTTGGCCATTTCCTCAGGGGCGGACTATGGCTACACCTTC
NA	TRBV6-6	TRBJ1-1	NA	CASSPTQNTEAFF	TGTGCCAGCAGTCCAACACAGAACACTGAAGCTTTCTTT
NA	TRBV18	TRBJ2-7	NA	CASSPPNRHEQYF	TGTGCCAGCTCACCACCGAACAGGCACGAGCAGTACTTC
once	TRBV6-5	TRBJ2-1	NA	CASSYSIEAYNEQFF	TGTGCCAGCAGTTACTCGATAGAGGCCTACAATGAGCAGTTCTTC
NA	TRBV6-4	TRBJ1-3	TRBD1	CASSVGGQGNGNTIYF	TGTGCCAGCAGTGTAGGGGGACAGGGTAATGGAAACACCATATATTTT
NA	TRBV6-4	TRBJ2-7	NA	CASSPSSSGRYEQYF	TGTGCCAGCAGCCCGTCCTCAAGCGGCCGCTACGAGCAGTACTTC
NA	TRBV14	TRBJ1-2	NA	CASSQTRTGYYGYTF	TGTGCCAGCAGCCAGACCCGAACAGGGTACTATGGCTACACCTTC
NA	TRBV6-5	TRBJ2-7	NA	CASSSGTVTYEQYF	TGTGCCAGCAGTTCCGGGACGGTTACCTACGAGCAGTACTTC
once	TRBV11-3	TRBJ2-3	TRBD2	CASSSRLAGAEDTQYF	TGTGCCAGCAGCTCCAGACTAGCGGGGGCGGAAGATACGCAGTATTTT
few	TRBV5-1	TRBJ2-3	TRBD2	CASSPGTSAYTDTQYF	TGCGCCAGCAGCCCCGGGACTAGCGCCTACACAGATACGCAGTATTTT
NA	TRBV5-6	TRBJ2-5	NA	CASSSLYQETQYF	TGTGCCAGCAGCTCACTGTACCAAGAGACCCAGTACTTC
few	TRBV7-7	TRBJ2-5	NA	CASSSSVGRANRRETQYF	TGTGCCAGCAGCTCTTCGGTGGGAAGGGCCAACCGGCGAGAGACCCAGTACTTC
NA	TRBV4-1	TRBJ2-7	TRBD2	CASSSWEGGRPYEQYF	TGCGCCAGCAGCTCATGGGAGGGCGGGAGACCCTACGAGCAGTACTTC
once	TRBV5-1	TRBJ1-1	NA	CASSPSRQNTEAFF	TGCGCCAGCAGCCCCTCCCGACAGAACACTGAAGCTTTCTTT
once	TRBV29-1	TRBJ2-5	TRBD2	CSVFLAGAGETQYF	TGCAGCGTCTTTCTAGCGGGGGCTGGAGAGACCCAGTACTTC
NA	TRBV18	TRBJ2-2	NA	CASSSPGPSNTGELFF	TGTGCCAGCTCTTCGCCGGGACCATCGAACACCGGGGAGCTGTTTTTT
NA	TRBV18	TRBJ2-2	NA	CASSPPFRTNTGELFF	TGTGCCAGCTCACCACCGTTCAGGACGAACACCGGGGAGCTGTTTTTT
once	TRBV6-1	TRBJ1-4	NA	CASSVNRVAEKLFF	TGTGCCAGCAGTGTAAACAGGGTGGCCGAAAAACTGTTTTTT